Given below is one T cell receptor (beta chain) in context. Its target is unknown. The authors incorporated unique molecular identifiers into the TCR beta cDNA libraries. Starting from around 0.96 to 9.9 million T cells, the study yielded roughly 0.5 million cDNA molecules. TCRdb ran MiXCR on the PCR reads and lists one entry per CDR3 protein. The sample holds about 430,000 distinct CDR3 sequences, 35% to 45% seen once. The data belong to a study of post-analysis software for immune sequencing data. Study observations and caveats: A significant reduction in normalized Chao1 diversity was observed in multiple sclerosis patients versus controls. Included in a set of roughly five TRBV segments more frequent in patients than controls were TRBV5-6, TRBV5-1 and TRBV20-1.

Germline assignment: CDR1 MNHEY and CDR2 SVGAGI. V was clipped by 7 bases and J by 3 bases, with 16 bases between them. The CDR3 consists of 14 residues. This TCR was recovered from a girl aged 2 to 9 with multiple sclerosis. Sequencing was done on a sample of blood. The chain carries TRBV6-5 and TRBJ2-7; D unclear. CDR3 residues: CASMGSNDVYEQYF. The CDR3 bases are TGTGCCAGCATGGGGTCGAATGACGTCTACGAGCAGTACTTC.